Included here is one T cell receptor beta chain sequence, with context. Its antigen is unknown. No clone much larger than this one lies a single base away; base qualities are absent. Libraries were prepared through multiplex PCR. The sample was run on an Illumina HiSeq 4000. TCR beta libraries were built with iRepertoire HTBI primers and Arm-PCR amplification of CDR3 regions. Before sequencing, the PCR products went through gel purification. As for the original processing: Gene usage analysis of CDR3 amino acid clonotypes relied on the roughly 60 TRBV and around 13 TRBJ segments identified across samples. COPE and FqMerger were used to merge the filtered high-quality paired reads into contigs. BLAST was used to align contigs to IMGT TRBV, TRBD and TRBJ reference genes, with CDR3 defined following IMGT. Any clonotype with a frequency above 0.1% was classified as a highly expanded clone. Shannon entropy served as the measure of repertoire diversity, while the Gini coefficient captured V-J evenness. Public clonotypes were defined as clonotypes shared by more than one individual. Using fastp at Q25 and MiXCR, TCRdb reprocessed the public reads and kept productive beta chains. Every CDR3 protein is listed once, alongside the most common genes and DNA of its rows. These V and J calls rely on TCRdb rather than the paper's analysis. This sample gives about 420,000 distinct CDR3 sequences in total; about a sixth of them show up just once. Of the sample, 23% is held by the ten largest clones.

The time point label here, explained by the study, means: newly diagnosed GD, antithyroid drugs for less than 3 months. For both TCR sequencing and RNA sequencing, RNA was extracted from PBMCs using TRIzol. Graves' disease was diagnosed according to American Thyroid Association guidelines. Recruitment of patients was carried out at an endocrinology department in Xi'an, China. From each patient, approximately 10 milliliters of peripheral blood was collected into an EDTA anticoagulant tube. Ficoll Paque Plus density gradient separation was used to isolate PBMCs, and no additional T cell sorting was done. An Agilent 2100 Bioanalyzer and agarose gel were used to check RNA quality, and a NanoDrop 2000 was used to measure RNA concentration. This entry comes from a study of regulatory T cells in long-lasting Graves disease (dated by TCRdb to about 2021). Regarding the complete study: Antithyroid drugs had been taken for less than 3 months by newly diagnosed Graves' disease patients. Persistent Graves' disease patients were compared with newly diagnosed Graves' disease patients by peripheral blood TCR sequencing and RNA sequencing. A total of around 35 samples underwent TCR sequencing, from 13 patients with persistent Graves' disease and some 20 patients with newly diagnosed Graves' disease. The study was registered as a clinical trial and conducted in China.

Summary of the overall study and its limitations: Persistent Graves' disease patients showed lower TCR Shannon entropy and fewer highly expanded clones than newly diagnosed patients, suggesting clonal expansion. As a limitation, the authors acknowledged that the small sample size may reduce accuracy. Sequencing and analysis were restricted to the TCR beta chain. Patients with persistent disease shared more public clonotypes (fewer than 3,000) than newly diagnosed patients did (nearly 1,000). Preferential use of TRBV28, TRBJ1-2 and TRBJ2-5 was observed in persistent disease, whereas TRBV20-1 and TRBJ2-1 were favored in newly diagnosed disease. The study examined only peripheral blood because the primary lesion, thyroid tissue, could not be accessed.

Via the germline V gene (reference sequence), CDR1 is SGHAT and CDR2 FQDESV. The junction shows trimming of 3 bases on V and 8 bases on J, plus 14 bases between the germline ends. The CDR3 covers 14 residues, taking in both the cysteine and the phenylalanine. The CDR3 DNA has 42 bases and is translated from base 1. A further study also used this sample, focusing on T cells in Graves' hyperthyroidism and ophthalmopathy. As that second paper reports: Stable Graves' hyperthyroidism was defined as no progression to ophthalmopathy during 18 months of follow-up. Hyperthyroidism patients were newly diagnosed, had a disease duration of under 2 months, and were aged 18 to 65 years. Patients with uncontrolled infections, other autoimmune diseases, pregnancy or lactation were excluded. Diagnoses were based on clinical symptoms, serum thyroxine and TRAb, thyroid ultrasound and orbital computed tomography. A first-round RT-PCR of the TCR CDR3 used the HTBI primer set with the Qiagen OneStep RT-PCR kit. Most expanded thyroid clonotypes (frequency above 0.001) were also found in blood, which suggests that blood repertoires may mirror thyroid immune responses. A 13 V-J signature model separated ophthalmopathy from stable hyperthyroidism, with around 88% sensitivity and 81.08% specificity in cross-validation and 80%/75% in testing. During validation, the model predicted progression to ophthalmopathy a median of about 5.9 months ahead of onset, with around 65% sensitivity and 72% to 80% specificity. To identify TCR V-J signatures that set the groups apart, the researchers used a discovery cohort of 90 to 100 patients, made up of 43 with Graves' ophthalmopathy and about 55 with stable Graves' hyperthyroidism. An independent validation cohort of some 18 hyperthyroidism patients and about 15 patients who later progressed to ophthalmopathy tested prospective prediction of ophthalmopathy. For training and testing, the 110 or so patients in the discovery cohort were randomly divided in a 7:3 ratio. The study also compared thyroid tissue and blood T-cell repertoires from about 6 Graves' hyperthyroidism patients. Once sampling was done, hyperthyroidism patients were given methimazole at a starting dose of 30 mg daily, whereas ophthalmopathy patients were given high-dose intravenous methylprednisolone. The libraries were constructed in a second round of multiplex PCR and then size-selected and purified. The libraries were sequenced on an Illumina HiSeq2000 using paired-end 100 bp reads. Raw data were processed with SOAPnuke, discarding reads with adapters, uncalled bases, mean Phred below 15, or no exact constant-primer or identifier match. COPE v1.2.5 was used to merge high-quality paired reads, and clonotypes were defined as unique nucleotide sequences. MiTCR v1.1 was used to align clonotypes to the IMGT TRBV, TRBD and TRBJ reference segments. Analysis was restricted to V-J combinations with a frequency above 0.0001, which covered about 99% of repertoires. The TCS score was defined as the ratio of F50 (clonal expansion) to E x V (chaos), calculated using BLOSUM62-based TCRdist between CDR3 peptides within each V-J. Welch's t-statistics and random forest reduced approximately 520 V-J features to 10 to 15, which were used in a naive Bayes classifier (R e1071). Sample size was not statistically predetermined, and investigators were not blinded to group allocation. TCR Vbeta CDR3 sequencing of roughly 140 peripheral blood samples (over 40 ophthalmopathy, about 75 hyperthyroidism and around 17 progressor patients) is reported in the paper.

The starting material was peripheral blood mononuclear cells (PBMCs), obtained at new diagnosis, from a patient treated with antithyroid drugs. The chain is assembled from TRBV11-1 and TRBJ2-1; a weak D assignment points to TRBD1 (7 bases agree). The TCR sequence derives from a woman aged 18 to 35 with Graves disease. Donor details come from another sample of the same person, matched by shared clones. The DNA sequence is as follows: TGTGCCAGCAGCTTCGCAGGGGGAGGCTATGAGCAGTTCTTC. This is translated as CASSFAGGGYEQFF.